This T cell receptor (beta chain) appears in the sequencing data of a study of T-cell reconstitution after alpha-beta-depleted transplantation in children. As it was prepared, the TCRbeta library received unique molecular identifiers. Using its own MiXCR run on the PCR reads, TCRdb lists one record per CDR3 protein. The sample lists 200,000 or so distinct CDR3 sequences; approximately 6.8% were seen once. Germline V CDR1 and CDR2: SGHTA, FQGNSA. Unmatched junction bases numbered 1, after V lost 1 base and J lost 2 bases. The CDR3 loop spans 15 amino acids. Many counts were recorded for this clonotype. Its antigen is currently unknown. Study results and caveats: Reportedly, roughly two months post-transplant, alpha-beta T cells arose from several hundred expanded graft clones. At day 60, the high TCRbeta diversity found in some patients originated from recipient T cells and thymic progenitors that had survived. One year after transplant, T-cell counts and diversity came mostly from newly produced T cells.

The starting material was PBMCs, obtained before TCRalphabeta/CD19-depleted stem cell transplant. V gene TRBV7-2 combines with J gene TRBJ2-7; 11 nucleotides align to TRBD2. The receptor's source is a girl under three years old with combined immunodeficiency, due to receive a stem cell transplant. In DNA form, the CDR3 reads TGTGCCAGCAGCTTAGTGGGACTAGCGGCCTACGAGCAGTACTTC. Residues: CASSLVGLAAYEQYF.